The 11 T cell receptor beta chains in this list originate from one sample, sequenced in a study of blood T cell repertoires in COVID-19. Data came from immunoSEQ multiplex PCR; TCRdb stores just in-frame clones and leaves some out. The data show about 74,000 clones, with 80% seen just once and less than 15% held by the top ten. The sequenced sample was peripheral blood. These receptor sequences come from a human donor in a cohort sampled during active COVID-19.

V gene TRBV7-9 combines with J gene TRBJ1-2; 8 bases are a match to TRBD1. The CDR3 contains 13 residues. V shed 5 bases, J shed 7 bases, and the junction held 6 bases outside the gene matches. CDR1 SEHNR and CDR2 FQNEAQ come from the germline V gene (reference sequence). The CDR3: CASSTRQGSGYTF. For the CDR3, the DNA is TGTGCCAGCAGCACTCGACAGGGGAGTGGCTACACCTTC.

The chain carries TRBV5-4 and TRBJ1-2; 10 nucleotides agree with TRBD1. V lost 4 bases to trimming and J lost 6 bases; unmatched junction nucleotides: 9. This CDR3 contains 15 residues. The germline V gene has CDR1 SGHNT and CDR2 YYREEE (reference sequence). The CDR3 nucleotides read TGTGCCAGCAGCGGTTGGCGACAGGGGGCAAATGGCTACACCTTC. Translation: CASSGWRQGANGYTF.

This clone was seen more than once but under ten times. V is TRBV9 and J is TRBJ1-5, with 9 bases matching TRBD1. The CDR3 length is 15 residues. From germline, CDR1 is SGDLS and CDR2 YYNGEE. The junction had 8 bases not matched to a gene; V was cut back by 3 bases and J by 7 bases. DNA of the CDR3: TGTGCCAGCAGCGCCGGGACAGGGTGGGGACAGCCCCAGCATTTT. Its translation: CASSAGTGWGQPQHF.

The gene calls are TRBV9 and TRBJ2-3; 12 bases are a match to TRBD1. Germline V CDR1 and CDR2: SGDLS, YYNGEE. This CDR3 is built from 15 residues. V lost 4 bases, J lost 4 bases, and 4 bases stayed unmatched. The CDR3 loop reads CASSTGTGGADTQYF. CDR3 DNA sequence: TGTGCCAGCAGCACCGGGACAGGGGGCGCAGATACGCAGTATTTT. Full variable domain (remainder filled in from reference TRBV9 and TRBJ2-3): DSGVTQTPKHLITATGQRVTLRCSPRSGDLSVYWYQQSLDQGLQFLIQYYNGEERAKGNILERFSAQQFPDLHSELNLSSLELGDSALYFCASSTGTGGADTQYFGPGTRLTVL.

This chain joins TRBV6-5 and TRBJ1-2, with D possibly being TRBD1 (5 bases). Germline assignment: CDR1 MNHEY and CDR2 SVGAGI. Trimming left V 6 bases short and J 4 bases short, with 12 bases between. The CDR3 is made up of 13 amino acids. CDR3 amino acids: CASSSTDSYGYTF. Written as DNA, the CDR3 is TGTGCCAGCAGCTCGACAGACTCCTATGGCTACACCTTC.

This clone is medium-sized in the sample. This chain connects TRBV6-2 or TRBV6-3 to TRBJ2-5; maybe TRBD1 (5 bases). The CDR3 has 17 residues. Deletions cut 0 bases from V and 0 bases from J, with 14 bases between. Germline CDR1 is MNHEY and CDR2 is SVGEGT. The CDR3 is CASSYSWREGDQETQYF. Here the CDR3 DNA reads TGTGCCAGCAGTTACTCGTGGCGTGAAGGGGACCAAGAGACCCAGTACTTC.

This clone was found once. This chain uses TRBV28 with TRBJ2-7; D is uncertain. CDR3 length: 11 amino acids. V gave up 5 bases and J gave up 4 bases, with 6 bases separating them. The germline gives CDR1 MDHEN, CDR2 SYDVKM. CDR3 loop: CASSPTYEQYF. The CDR3 nucleotides read TGTGCCAGCAGTCCCACTTACGAGCAGTACTTC.

This chain joins TRBV5-6 and TRBJ2-3, with D possibly TRBD2 on 5 matching bases. The CDR3 runs to 15 residues. CDR1 and CDR2 from the germline V gene are SGHDT and YYEEEE. V lost 4 bases, J lost 5 bases, and 17 bases lay in between. CDR3 sequence: CASSQALVVGDTQYF. DNA of the CDR3: TGTGCCAGCAGCCAAGCACTAGTAGTAGGAGATACGCAGTATTTT.

In nucleotides, the CDR3 is TGTGCCAGCAGTTATGGAGGACAGAGACAGTTCTTC. Its protein product is CASSYGGQRQFF. V usage is TRBV6-2 or TRBV6-3 and J usage is TRBJ2-1; D may be TRBD1 (6 bases). The CDR3 runs to 12 residues. V gave up 3 bases and J gave up 13 bases, with 13 bases separating them. The germline CDR1 and CDR2 sequences are MNHEY and SVGEGT.

As concerns this clone: The junction does not match germline at one end; this may be a read error. V usage is TRBV7-7 and J usage is TRBJ2-5, with D maybe TRBD2 (5 bases). The CDR3 is 14 residues long. The germline V gene has CDR1 SSHAT and CDR2 FNYEAQ (reference sequence). CDR3 region: CASSLAGNQETQYF. In DNA form, the CDR3 reads TGTGCTAGCAGCTTAGCCGGGAATCAAGAGACCCAGTACTTC.

V gene TRBV24-1 combines with J gene TRBJ1-2; D might be TRBD1 (5 bases). The length of the CDR3 is 14 residues. Per the germline V gene, CDR1 is KGHDR and CDR2 is SFDVKD. The V end lost 4 bases, the J end lost 4 bases, and 12 bases lay between the germline ends. The CDR3 DNA reads TGTGCCACCAGTGACCCTGGGGGGGTCTATGGCTACACCTTC. Protein product: CATSDPGGVYGYTF.